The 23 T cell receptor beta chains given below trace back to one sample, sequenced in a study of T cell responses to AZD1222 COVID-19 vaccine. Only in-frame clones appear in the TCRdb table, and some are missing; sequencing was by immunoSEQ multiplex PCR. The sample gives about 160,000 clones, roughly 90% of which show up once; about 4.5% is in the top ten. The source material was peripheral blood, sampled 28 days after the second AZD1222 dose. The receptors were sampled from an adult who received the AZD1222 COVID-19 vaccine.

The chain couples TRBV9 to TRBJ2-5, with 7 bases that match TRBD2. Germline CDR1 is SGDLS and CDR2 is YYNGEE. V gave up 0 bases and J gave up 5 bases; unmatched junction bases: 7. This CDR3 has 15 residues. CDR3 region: CASSVGYPAGETQYF. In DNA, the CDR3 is TGTGCCAGCAGCGTAGGTTACCCAGCGGGGGAGACCCAGTACTTC.

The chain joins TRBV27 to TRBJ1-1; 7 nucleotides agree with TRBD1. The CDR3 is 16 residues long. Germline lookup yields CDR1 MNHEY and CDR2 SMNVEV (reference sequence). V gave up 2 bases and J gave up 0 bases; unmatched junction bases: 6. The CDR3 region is CASSLRGTVLNTEAFF. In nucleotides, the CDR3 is TGTGCCAGCAGTTTACGGGGGACAGTTCTGAACACTGAAGCTTTCTTT.

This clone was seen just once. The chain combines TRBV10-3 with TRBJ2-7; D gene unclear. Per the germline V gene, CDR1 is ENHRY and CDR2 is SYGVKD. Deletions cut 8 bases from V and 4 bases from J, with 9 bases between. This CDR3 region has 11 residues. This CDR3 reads CAIGLDYEQYF. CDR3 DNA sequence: TGTGCCATCGGCTTGGATTACGAGCAGTACTTC.

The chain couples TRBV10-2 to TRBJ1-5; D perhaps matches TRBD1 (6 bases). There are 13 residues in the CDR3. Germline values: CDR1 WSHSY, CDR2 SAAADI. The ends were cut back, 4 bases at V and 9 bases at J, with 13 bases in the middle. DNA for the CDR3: TGCGCCAGCAGTGGGGTGGACAGCGGGCCCCAGCATTTT. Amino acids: CASSGVDSGPQHF.

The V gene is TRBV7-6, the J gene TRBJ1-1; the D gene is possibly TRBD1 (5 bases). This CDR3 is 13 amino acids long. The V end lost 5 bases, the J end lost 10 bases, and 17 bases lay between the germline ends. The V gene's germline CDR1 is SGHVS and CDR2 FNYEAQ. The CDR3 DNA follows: TGTGCCAGCAGCCCCCTGCAGGGCTCTGGAGCTTTCTTT. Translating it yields CASSPLQGSGAFF.

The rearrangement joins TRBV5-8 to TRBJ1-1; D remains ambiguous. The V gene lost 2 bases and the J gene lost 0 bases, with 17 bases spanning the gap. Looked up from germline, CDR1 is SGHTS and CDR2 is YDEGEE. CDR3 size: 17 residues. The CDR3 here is CASSFLYGTVMNTEAFF. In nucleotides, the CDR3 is TGTGCCAGCAGCTTTTTATATGGCACGGTCATGAACACTGAAGCTTTCTTT.

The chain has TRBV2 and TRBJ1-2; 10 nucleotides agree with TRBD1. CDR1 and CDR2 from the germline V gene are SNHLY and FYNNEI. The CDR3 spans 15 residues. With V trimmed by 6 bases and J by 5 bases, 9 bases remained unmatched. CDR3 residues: CASRQGQGIEYGYTF. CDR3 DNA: TGTGCCAGCAGGCAGGGACAGGGGATCGAGTATGGCTACACCTTC.

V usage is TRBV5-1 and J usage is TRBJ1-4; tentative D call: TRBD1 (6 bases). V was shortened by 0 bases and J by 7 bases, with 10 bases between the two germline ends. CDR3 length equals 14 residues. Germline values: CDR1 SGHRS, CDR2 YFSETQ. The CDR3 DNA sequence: TGCGCCAGCAGCTTGGTAACAGGGTCTGAAAAACTGTTTTTT. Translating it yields CASSLVTGSEKLFF. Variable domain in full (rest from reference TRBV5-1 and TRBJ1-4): KAGVTQTPRYLIKTRGQQVTLSCSPISGHRSVSWYQQTPGQGLQFLFEYFSETQRNKGNFPGRFSGRQFSNSRSEMNVSTLELGDSALYLCASSLVTGSEKLFFGSGTQLSVL.

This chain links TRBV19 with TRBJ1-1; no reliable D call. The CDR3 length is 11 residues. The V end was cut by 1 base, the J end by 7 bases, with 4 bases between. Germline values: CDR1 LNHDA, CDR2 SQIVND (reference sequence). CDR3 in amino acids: CASSIGFEAFF. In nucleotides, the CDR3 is TGTGCCAGTAGTATAGGATTTGAAGCTTTCTTT. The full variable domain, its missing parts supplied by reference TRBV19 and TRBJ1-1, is DGGITQSPKYLFRKEGQNVTLSCEQNLNHDAMYWYRQDPGQGLRLIYYSQIVNDFQKGDIAEGYSVSREKKESFPLTVTSAQKNPTAFYLCASSIGFEAFFGQGTRLTVV.

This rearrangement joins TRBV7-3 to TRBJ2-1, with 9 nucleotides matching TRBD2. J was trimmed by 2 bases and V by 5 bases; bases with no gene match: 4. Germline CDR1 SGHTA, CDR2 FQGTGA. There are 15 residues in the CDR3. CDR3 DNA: TGTGCCAGCAGCCCTAGCGGGGTCACCTACAATGAGCAGTTCTTC. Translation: CASSPSGVTYNEQFF.

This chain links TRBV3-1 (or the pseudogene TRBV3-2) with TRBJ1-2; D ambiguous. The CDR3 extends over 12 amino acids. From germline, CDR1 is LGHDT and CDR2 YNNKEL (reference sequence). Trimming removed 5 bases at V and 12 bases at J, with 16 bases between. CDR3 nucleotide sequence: TGTGCCAGCAGCTCTGGACCGCTCCTCCACACCTTC. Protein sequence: CASSSGPLLHTF.

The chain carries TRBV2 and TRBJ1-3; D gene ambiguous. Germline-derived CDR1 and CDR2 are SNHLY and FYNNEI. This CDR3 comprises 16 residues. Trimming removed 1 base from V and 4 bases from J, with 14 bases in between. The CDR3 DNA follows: TGTGCCAGCAGTGAAGAGGGAGTACGAGTGGGAAACACCATATATTTT. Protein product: CASSEEGVRVGNTIYF.

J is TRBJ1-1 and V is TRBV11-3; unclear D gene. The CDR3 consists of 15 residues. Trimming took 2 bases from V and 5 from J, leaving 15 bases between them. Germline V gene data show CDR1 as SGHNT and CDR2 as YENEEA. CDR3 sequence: CASSLFQDGRTEAFF. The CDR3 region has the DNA TGTGCCAGCAGCTTATTTCAGGACGGGAGGACTGAAGCTTTCTTT.

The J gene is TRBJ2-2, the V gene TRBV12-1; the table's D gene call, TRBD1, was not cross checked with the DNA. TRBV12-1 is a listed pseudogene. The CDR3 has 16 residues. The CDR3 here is CASSLTARGNTGELFF. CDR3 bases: TGTGCCAGCAGCTTAACGGCCAGGGGGAACACCGGGGAGCTGTTTTTT.

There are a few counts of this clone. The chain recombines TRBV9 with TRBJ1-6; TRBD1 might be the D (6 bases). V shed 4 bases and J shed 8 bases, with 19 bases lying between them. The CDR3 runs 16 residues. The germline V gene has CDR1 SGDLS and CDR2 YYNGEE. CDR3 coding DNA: TGTGCCAGCAGCCCGCGGGCAGGGGCTCGGGATTCACCCCTCCACTTT. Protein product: CASSPRAGARDSPLHF.

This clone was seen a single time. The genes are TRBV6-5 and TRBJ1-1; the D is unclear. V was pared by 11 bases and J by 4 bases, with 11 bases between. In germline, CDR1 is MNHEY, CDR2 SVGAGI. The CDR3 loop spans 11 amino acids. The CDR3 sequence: CAGMRGTEAFF. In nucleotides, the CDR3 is TGTGCCGGCATGCGGGGCACTGAAGCTTTCTTT.

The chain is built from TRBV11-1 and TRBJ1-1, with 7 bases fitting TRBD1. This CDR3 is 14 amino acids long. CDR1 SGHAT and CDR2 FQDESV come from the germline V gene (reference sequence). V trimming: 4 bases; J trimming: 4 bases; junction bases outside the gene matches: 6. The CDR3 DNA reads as TGTGCCAGCAGCTACGACAGGGTGGGCACTGAAGCTTTCTTT. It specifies CASSYDRVGTEAFF.

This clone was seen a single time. CDR3 in DNA: TGTGCCAGCAGCGCCGGGACAGGGTACTACACCTTC. Its protein is CASSAGTGYYTF. J is TRBJ1-2 and V is TRBV5-6; 9 bases are shared with TRBD1. This CDR3 has 12 residues. Germline values: CDR1 SGHDT, CDR2 YYEEEE. V was clipped by 4 bases and J by 10 bases; unmatched bases: 5.

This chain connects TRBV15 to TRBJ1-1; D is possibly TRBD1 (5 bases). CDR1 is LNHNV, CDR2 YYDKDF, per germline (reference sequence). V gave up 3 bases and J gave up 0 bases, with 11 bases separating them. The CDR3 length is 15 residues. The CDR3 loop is CATSSWGLMNTEAFF. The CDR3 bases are TGTGCCACCAGCAGCTGGGGCCTTATGAACACTGAAGCTTTCTTT. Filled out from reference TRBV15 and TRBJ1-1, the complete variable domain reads DAMVIQNPRYQVTQFGKPVTLSCSQTLNHNVMYWYQQKSSQAPKLLFHYYDKDFNNEADTPDNFQSRRPNTSFCFLDIRSPGLGDTAMYLCATSSWGLMNTEAFFGQGTRLTVV.

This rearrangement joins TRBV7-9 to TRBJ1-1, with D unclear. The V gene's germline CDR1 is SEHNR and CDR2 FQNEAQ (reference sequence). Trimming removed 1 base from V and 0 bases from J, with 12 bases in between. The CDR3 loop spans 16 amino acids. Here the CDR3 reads CASSLDSLTMNTEAFF. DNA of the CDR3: TGTGCCAGCAGCTTAGATAGCCTCACCATGAACACTGAAGCTTTCTTT.

For the CDR3, the DNA is TGTGCCTGGGACTCCAACTCCTACGTCGAGCAGTACTTC. Protein product: CAWDSNSYVEQYF. The chain has TRBV30 and TRBJ2-7; D uncertain. V was cut by 5 bases and J by 6 bases, with 17 bases left in between. Looked up from germline, CDR1 is GTSNPN and CDR2 is SVGIG (reference sequence). This CDR3 has 13 residues.

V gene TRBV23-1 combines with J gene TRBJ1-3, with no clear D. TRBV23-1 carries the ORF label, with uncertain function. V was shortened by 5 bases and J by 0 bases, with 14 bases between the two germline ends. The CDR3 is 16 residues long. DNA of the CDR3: TGCGCCAGCAGTTTCCCGAGCTATATCTCTGGAAACACCATATATTTT. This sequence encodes CASSFPSYISGNTIYF.

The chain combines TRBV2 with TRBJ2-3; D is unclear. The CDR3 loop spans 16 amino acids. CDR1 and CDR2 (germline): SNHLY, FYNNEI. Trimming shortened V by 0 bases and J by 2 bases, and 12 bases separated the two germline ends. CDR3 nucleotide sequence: TGTGCCAGCAGTGAAGCCGCATCTCCGGTCACAGATACGCAGTATTTT. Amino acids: CASSEAASPVTDTQYF.